These 8 T cell receptor beta chains share one sample of origin, sequenced in a study of blood T cell repertoires in COVID-19. The data were produced by immunoSEQ multiplex PCR, yet TCRdb's version contains in-frame clones alone and is incomplete. The top ten clones hold approximately 6.6% of a sample with a few hundred thousand clones, about 85% of them seen once. Sequencing was done on a sample of PBMCs or T cells enriched from blood (not recorded which). Receptor source: a woman in her fifties or sixties who had been exposed to COVID-19.

The chain carries TRBV6-4 and TRBJ1-1, with D possibly being TRBD1 (6 bases). The CDR3 totals 14 residues. The germline gives CDR1 MRHNA, CDR2 SNTAGT. V was shortened by 6 bases and J by 4 bases, with 15 bases between the two germline ends. The CDR3 reads CASRESGAGTEAFF. The CDR3 nucleotides are TGTGCCAGCAGGGAATCAGGGGCCGGCACTGAAGCTTTCTTT.

In this sample, this clone turned up many times. V usage is TRBV11-2 and J usage is TRBJ1-6; 7 nucleotides agree with TRBD1. CDR3 size: 16 residues. In germline, CDR1 is SGHAT, CDR2 FQNNGV. V shed 5 bases and J 7 bases; nucleotides not matched to a gene: 11. The CDR3 DNA reads TGTGCCAGCAGCCCCCGAACAGGGGCCCTAAATTCACCCCTCCACTTT. This sequence encodes CASSPRTGALNSPLHF.

V is TRBV16 and J is TRBJ2-2; no clear D gene. With 4 bases removed from V and 0 bases from J, the gap between germline ends came to 6 bases. Per germline, CDR1 KGHSY and CDR2 FQNENV. This CDR3 has 14 residues. CDR3 region: CASSRVANTGELFF. In DNA, the CDR3 is TGTGCCAGCAGCCGAGTCGCGAACACCGGGGAGCTGTTTTTT.

This rearrangement joins TRBV2 to TRBJ1-1; 8 nucleotides align to TRBD1. Looked up from germline, CDR1 is SNHLY and CDR2 is FYNNEI. CDR3 length: 14 residues. V shed 8 bases, J shed 0 bases, and the junction held 5 bases outside the gene matches. CDR3 bases: TGTGCCAGCTGTCCAGGGGGCATGAACACTGAAGCTTTCTTT. It codes for CASCPGGMNTEAFF.

This clone was recorded at least ten times. The same CDR3 is also encoded by other DNA sequences in this sample. The J gene is TRBJ2-6, the V gene TRBV7-3, with unresolved D. Trimming removed 5 bases at V and 1 base at J, with 3 bases between. Germline loops: CDR1 SGHTA, CDR2 FQGTGA. The CDR3 is 13 residues long. CDR3 coding DNA: TGTGCCAGCAGCCCGTCTGGGGCCAACGTCCTGACTTTC. Its protein product is CASSPSGANVLTF.

V gene TRBV30 combines with J gene TRBJ1-5; 7 nucleotides match TRBD1. The length of the CDR3 is 15 residues. Germline V CDR1 and CDR2: GTSNPN, SVGIG (reference sequence). V lost 2 bases and J lost 2; bases outside the gene matches: 6. The DNA for the CDR3 is TGTGCCTGGAGTCACGGACAGGTAGGCAATCAGCCCCAGCATTTT. It is translated as CAWSHGQVGNQPQHF.

The sample holds a few counts of this clone. The J gene is TRBJ1-6, the V gene TRBV12-3 or TRBV12-4; 7 bases match TRBD1. CDR3 length equals 13 residues. V lost 7 bases, J lost 7 bases, and 4 bases stayed unmatched. This chain's CDR3 is CASKETGNSPLHF. CDR3 nucleotide sequence: TGTGCCAGCAAGGAGACAGGGAATTCACCCCTCCACTTT.

The gene calls are TRBV10-3 and TRBJ1-6, with TRBD1 matching 7 bases. This CDR3 spans 17 amino acids. Germline CDR1 reads ENHRY; CDR2 reads SYGVKD. Trimming took 3 bases from V and 2 from J; bases not matched to a gene: 7. The CDR3 DNA follows: TGTGCCATCAGTGAAGGGGGCAGGCTGGCCTATAATTCACCCCTCCACTTT. Protein product: CAISEGGRLAYNSPLHF.